These T cell receptor beta chains were read from a single sample in a study of shared clonotypes between healthy human individuals. TCRdb's copy holds only in-frame clones and misses some; the assay was immunoSEQ multiplex PCR. Of over a million clones listed, about 80% were seen once; the top ten hold 0.61%. The sample taken for sequencing was memory CD4+ T cells from PBMCs. The origin of the receptors is a man aged 18 to 35 in good health. Some clones in this sample may be carry-over from other donors' samples. Each CDR3 is given without its conserved first and last residue. Fields, in order: CDR3 protein, J gene, CDR3 length, V gene, D gene. D genes are given only for firm matches.

CDR3: ASSPSGPGTQY
J: TRBJ2-5
length: 11
V: TRBV28
D: NA

CDR3: ASSWGLVNTDTQY
J: TRBJ2-3
length: 13
V: TRBV13
D: TRBD2

CDR3: SVEDRVDGETQY
J: TRBJ2-5
length: 12
V: TRBV29-1
D: NA

CDR3: AWSRDRGPTFSTGELF
J: TRBJ2-2
length: 16
V: TRBV30
D: TRBD1

CDR3: ASSLGQVPSTDTQY
J: TRBJ2-3
length: 14
V: TRBV5-8
D: NA

CDR3: ASSESDEWVNEKLF
J: TRBJ1-4
length: 14
V: TRBV2
D: NA

CDR3: ASSLGQILNEQF
J: TRBJ2-1
length: 12
V: TRBV7-2
D: NA

CDR3: ASSQGGTGAGGANVLT
J: TRBJ2-6
length: 16
V: TRBV4-3
D: TRBD1

CDR3: ASSLAGGLQETQY
J: TRBJ2-5
length: 13
V: TRBV5-4
D: TRBD2

CDR3: ASSLVRGVRPSEQY
J: TRBJ2-7
length: 14
V: TRBV11-3
D: TRBD2

CDR3: AWTKEKAQGFLDTEAF
J: TRBJ1-1
length: 16
V: TRBV30
D: NA

CDR3: ASSFESSYEQY
J: TRBJ2-7
length: 11
V: TRBV7-2
D: NA

CDR3: ATLWIAGGGAGANVLT
J: TRBJ2-6
length: 16
V: TRBV28
D: TRBD2

CDR3: ASSFAGSGANVLT
J: TRBJ2-6
length: 13
V: TRBV5-1
D: NA

CDR3: ASSLASSYNEQF
J: TRBJ2-1
length: 12
V: TRBV28
D: NA

CDR3: ASSESAGRFQETQY
J: TRBJ2-5
length: 14
V: TRBV2
D: NA

CDR3: ASSARGGSNTGELF
J: TRBJ2-2
length: 14
V: TRBV9
D: NA

CDR3: ASTGDPYNEQF
J: TRBJ2-1
length: 11
V: TRBV6-1
D: NA

CDR3: ASSMSRQRTEAF
J: TRBJ1-1
length: 12
V: TRBV19
D: NA

CDR3: ASSARTSGAPYNEQF
J: TRBJ2-1
length: 15
V: TRBV4-1
D: TRBD2

CDR3: ASMGRARSTEAF
J: TRBJ1-1
length: 12
V: TRBV5-1
D: NA

CDR3: ASSVTGHQPQH
J: TRBJ1-5
length: 11
V: TRBV9
D: NA

CDR3: ASSQGAGLTDTQY
J: TRBJ2-3
length: 13
V: TRBV4-3
D: NA

CDR3: ASSLRLPEYSNQPQH
J: TRBJ1-5
length: 15
V: TRBV27
D: NA

CDR3: ASSRGAGNTIY
J: TRBJ1-3
length: 11
V: TRBV7-2
D: NA

CDR3: ASSFARGNNEQF
J: TRBJ2-1
length: 12
V: TRBV7-8
D: NA

CDR3: SAGTGLGYEQY
J: TRBJ2-7
length: 11
V: TRBV29-1
D: NA

CDR3: ASSLLGPGTGANSNQPQH
J: TRBJ1-5
length: 18
V: TRBV27
D: TRBD1

CDR3: ASSRAGSYEQY
J: TRBJ2-7
length: 11
V: TRBV28
D: NA

CDR3: ASRRTLNTEAF
J: TRBJ1-1
length: 11
V: TRBV6-5
D: NA

CDR3: ASSWRQSGGNAEAF
J: TRBJ1-1
length: 14
V: TRBV5-4
D: NA

CDR3: AWSTGTGVFGNTIY
J: TRBJ1-3
length: 14
V: TRBV30
D: TRBD1

CDR3: ASSRGANSYEQY
J: TRBJ2-7
length: 12
V: TRBV5-1
D: NA

CDR3: ASGGQASGNTIY
J: TRBJ1-3
length: 12
V: TRBV2
D: TRBD1

CDR3: ASSVMGYGGGTEAF
J: TRBJ1-1
length: 14
V: TRBV27
D: NA

CDR3: ASSPTGGSTNEKLF
J: TRBJ1-4
length: 14
V: TRBV5-1
D: NA

CDR3: ASSPTGDNQPQH
J: TRBJ1-5
length: 12
V: TRBV18
D: TRBD1

CDR3: ASSLSSGNQPQH
J: TRBJ1-5
length: 12
V: TRBV7-2
D: NA

CDR3: ASRVEGGAAF
J: TRBJ1-1
length: 10
V: TRBV5-4
D: NA

CDR3: ASSPTGGDLGH
J: TRBJ1-5
length: 11
V: TRBV5-1
D: NA

CDR3: ASSPPSQPNEKLF
J: TRBJ1-4
length: 13
V: TRBV18
D: NA

CDR3: ASSLEGHMNTEAF
J: TRBJ1-1
length: 13
V: TRBV7-9
D: NA

CDR3: ASSLSVVGSYGYT
J: TRBJ1-2
length: 13
V: TRBV28
D: NA

CDR3: ATPGQGISGELF
J: TRBJ2-2
length: 12
V: TRBV21-1
D: NA

CDR3: ASRTQENTEAF
J: TRBJ1-1
length: 11
V: TRBV7-3
D: NA